The 26 T cell receptor beta chains below all came from one sample that was sequenced in a study of OX40 agonist ivuxolimab in advanced cancers. Sequenced by immunoSEQ multiplex PCR; TCRdb stores in-frame clones only, minus some. The table lists 50,000 to 60,000 clones, 85% to 90% of them singletons. Specimen: CD4+ or CD8+ T cells sorted from blood, collected in a trial of the OX40 agonist ivuxolimab. The source of these receptors is an adult with an advanced solid tumor such as melanoma, head and neck, liver or kidney cancer.

The chain is built from TRBV7-9 and TRBJ1-3; D is unresolved. Trimming pared 5 bases from V and 0 bases from J, leaving 5 bases between. The CDR3 extends over 13 amino acids. Looked up from germline, CDR1 is SEHNR and CDR2 is FQNEAQ (reference sequence). The CDR3 DNA sequence: TGTGCCAGCAGCCCTGCCTCTGGAAACACCATATATTTT. Protein product: CASSPASGNTIYF.

This CDR3 is CASSFAVSSYNEQFF. The CDR3, as DNA: TGTGCCAGCAGCTTTGCTGTTAGCTCCTACAATGAGCAGTTCTTC. The chain is built from TRBV5-5 and TRBJ2-1; no clear D gene. V was shortened by 2 bases and J by 0 bases, with 9 bases between the two germline ends. The germline V gene encodes CDR1 SGHKS and CDR2 YYEKEE (reference sequence). The CDR3 is made up of 15 amino acids.

The V gene is TRBV5-6, the J gene TRBJ1-2, with TRBD1 matching 9 bases. Germline V gene lookup returns CDR1 SGHDT and CDR2 YYEEEE. After removal of 5 bases from V and 8 bases from J, the junction contained 13 bases not matched to a gene. The CDR3 is made up of 15 amino acids. CDR3 nucleotide sequence: TGTGCCAGCAGGATACAGGGGGCCGGGCAGCAAGGCTACACCTTC. Its translation is CASRIQGAGQQGYTF.

The rearrangement joins TRBV2 to TRBJ2-2; D is unclear. The CDR3 loop spans 14 amino acids. In germline, CDR1 is SNHLY, CDR2 FYNNEI. Trimming pared 1 base from V and 5 bases from J, leaving 8 bases between. CDR3: CASSEVTSTGELFF. CDR3 DNA: TGTGCCAGCAGTGAAGTGACTTCTACCGGGGAGCTGTTTTTT.

V and J are TRBV6-5 and TRBJ1-4, with D perhaps matching TRBD1 (6 bases). The CDR3 extends over 14 amino acids. V lost 6 bases and J lost 4, with 12 bases in between. Germline V gene data show CDR1 as MNHEY and CDR2 as SVGAGI. CDR3 sequence reads: CASSPTGNNEKLFF. In nucleotides, the CDR3 is TGTGCCAGCAGCCCTACAGGGAATAATGAAAAACTGTTTTTT.

The DNA for the CDR3 is TGCGCCAGCAGCCTCCGCACTAGCGGGACCTCAGATACGCAGTATTTT. It translates to CASSLRTSGTSDTQYF. The rearrangement joins TRBV4-1 to TRBJ2-3; the match to TRBD2 covers 10 bases. This CDR3 comprises 16 residues. The V gene's germline CDR1 is MGHRA and CDR2 YSYEKL. The trim removed 4 bases at V and 4 bases at J, leaving 8 bases unmatched.

This chain links TRBV4-1 with TRBJ2-2, with D perhaps matching TRBD1 (8 bases). Trimming pared 5 bases from V and 17 bases from J, leaving 27 bases between. The CDR3 has 15 amino acids. Germline lookup yields CDR1 MGHRA and CDR2 YSYEKL. CDR3 sequence (DNA): TGCGCCAGCAGCGCCCGGACAGGGAGGGACACTCCCGTTTTTTTT. Translation gives CASSARTGRDTPVFF.

This rearrangement joins TRBV7-2 to TRBJ2-5; 7 bases line up with TRBD2. Germline V gene lookup returns CDR1 SGHTA and CDR2 FQGNSA. Losses at the gene ends were 4 bases for V and 7 bases for J; bases not matched to a gene: 15. The CDR3 covers 16 residues. In nucleotides, the CDR3 is TGTGCCAGCAGCTCTACTGAGCGGGACTCCCGGGGGACCCAGTACTTC. Encoded protein: CASSSTERDSRGTQYF.

The genes are TRBV7-8 and TRBJ2-1; D might be TRBD2 (6 bases). The CDR3 is 15 residues long. V lost 5 bases and J lost 6, with 17 bases in between. Germline values: CDR1 SGHVS, CDR2 FQNEAQ. In DNA form, the CDR3 reads TGTGCCAGCAGCGCCGGGAGAGCTCAACTCAATGAGCAGTTCTTC. It specifies CASSAGRAQLNEQFF.

The chain is built from TRBV7-3 and TRBJ2-1; TRBD2 might be the D (6 bases). Germline V gene sequence: CDR1 SGHTA, CDR2 FQGTGA. The CDR3 runs 16 residues. V lost 4 bases to trimming and J lost 1 base, with 14 bases between them. As DNA, the CDR3 is TGTGCCAGCAGCTCGATGGGACTTGGGTCCTACAATGAGCAGTTCTTC. Translated, it gives CASSSMGLGSYNEQFF.

The rearrangement uses TRBV14 and TRBJ2-5, with a weak D call TRBD2 (6 bases). The tail of the sequence fits TRBJ2-7 better, so the J call may be wrong. The CDR3 length is 13 residues. Germline lookup yields CDR1 SGHDN and CDR2 FVKESK. CDR3 protein: CASSRRVRDEQYF. The CDR3 DNA sequence: TGTGCCAGCAGCCGGAGGGTTCGGGACGAGCAGTACTTC.

The genes are TRBV18 and TRBJ1-5; 8 bases match TRBD1. Germline loops: CDR1 KGHSH, CDR2 LQKENI. The ends lost 2 bases at V and 5 bases at J; junction bases unmatched: 8. This CDR3 comprises 16 residues. This CDR3 is CASSPGAGGKDQPQHF. The CDR3 nucleotides read TGTGCCAGCTCACCAGGTGCAGGGGGCAAGGATCAGCCCCAGCATTTT.

In this sample, this clone turned up once. The rearrangement uses TRBV19 and TRBJ2-3, with TRBD2 identical over 7 bases. V trimming: 3 bases; J trimming: 4 bases; junction bases outside the gene matches: 4. The CDR3 consists of 14 residues. Germline CDR1 is LNHDA and CDR2 is SQIVND (reference sequence). The CDR3 bases are TGTGCCAGTAGTATCGGGGGAGGGCCAGATACGCAGTATTTT. It yields the protein CASSIGGGPDTQYF.

The V gene is TRBV28, the J gene TRBJ2-7, with 12 nucleotides matching TRBD2. Losses at the gene ends were 4 bases for V and 2 bases for J; bases not matched to a gene: 18. CDR1 and CDR2 (germline): MDHEN, SYDVKM. CDR3 size: 20 residues. CDR3 sequence: CASSSQSGTSGFIVTYEQYF. The CDR3 DNA sequence: TGTGCCAGCAGTTCCCAATCCGGGACTAGCGGGTTCATTGTTACCTACGAGCAGTACTTC.

The gene calls are TRBV12-5 and TRBJ2-7; 9 bases align to TRBD1. Germline trimming cut 5 bases from V and 1 base from J; bases unmatched to any gene: 3. The length of the CDR3 is 14 residues. Germline CDR1 LGHNT, CDR2 FRNRAP. CDR3 loop: CASGPGQGSYEQYF. CDR3 DNA sequence: TGTGCTAGTGGTCCGGGACAGGGTTCCTACGAGCAGTACTTC.

This chain uses TRBV28 with TRBJ2-1, with 8 bases that match TRBD2. Germline CDR1 and CDR2: MDHEN and SYDVKM. This CDR3 spans 16 amino acids. The V segment lost 11 bases and the J segment 3 bases; nucleotides outside the gene matches: 15. In nucleotides, the CDR3 is TGTGCCCATAAAGCAGTAAGCGGGAGCGGCTACAATGAGCAGTTCTTC. It is translated as CAHKAVSGSGYNEQFF. The entire variable domain, with the rest obtained from reference TRBV28 and TRBJ2-1, is as follows: DVKVTQSSRYLVKRTGEKVFLECVQDMDHENMFWYRQDPGLGLRLIYFSYDVKMKEKGDIPEGYSVSREKKERFSLILESASTNQTSMYLCAHKAVSGSGYNEQFFGPGTRLTVL.

This clone has a single count. The chain links TRBV11-2 to TRBJ2-1; 10 nucleotides line up with TRBD2. Germline trimming cut 0 bases from V and 7 bases from J; bases unmatched to any gene: 9. This CDR3 has 17 amino acids. Germline assignment: CDR1 SGHAT and CDR2 FQNNGV. This chain's CDR3 is CASSLDPRASGSNEQFF. DNA of the CDR3: TGTGCCAGCAGCTTAGATCCGAGGGCTAGCGGGAGTAATGAGCAGTTCTTC.

The rearrangement uses TRBV6-1 and TRBJ1-2; D not resolved. The length of the CDR3 is 12 residues. The germline V gene has CDR1 MNHNS and CDR2 SASEGT. V was clipped by 5 bases and J by 2 bases, with 6 bases between them. The CDR3 DNA sequence: TGTGCCAGCAGTCAGTCAAACTATGGCTACACCTTC. Translation gives CASSQSNYGYTF.

This clone has more than one count but fewer than ten. The V and J genes are TRBV5-1 and TRBJ2-7, with 7 bases identical to TRBD1. Germline assignment: CDR1 SGHRS and CDR2 YFSETQ. This CDR3 has 14 residues. With 3 bases clipped from V and 12 bases from J, the junction kept 15 bases outside the gene matches. The CDR3: CASSSGTEGTSGYF. Written as DNA, the CDR3 is TGCGCCAGCAGCTCCGGGACAGAAGGGACGAGTGGGTACTTC.

The chain links TRBV5-1 to TRBJ1-2; the D gene is possibly TRBD1 (5 bases). Germline CDR1 SGHRS, CDR2 YFSETQ. This CDR3 has 11 amino acids. Trimming removed 9 bases at V and 5 bases at J, with 11 bases between. The CDR3 reads CATGRAYGYTF. DNA of the CDR3: TGCGCCACCGGCAGGGCTTATGGCTACACCTTC.

CDR3 DNA sequence: TGTGCCAGCTGCCCCGGTTGGGGGAAGGACAATCAGCCCCAGCATTTT. This sequence encodes CASCPGWGKDNQPQHF. The chain links TRBV19 to TRBJ1-5; a weak D match, TRBD1 (5 bases). CDR1 and CDR2 from the germline V gene are LNHDA and SQIVND (reference sequence). The CDR3 totals 16 residues. Trimming removed 9 bases at V and 3 bases at J, with 21 bases between.

The table lists this clone with a count of one. The chain recombines TRBV28 with TRBJ2-1; the D gene is possibly TRBD2 (6 bases). The CDR3 is 15 amino acids. Germline loops: CDR1 MDHEN, CDR2 SYDVKM. V was pared by 7 bases and J by 4 bases, with 17 bases between. The chain's CDR3 is CASTQGGSGYNEQFF. The DNA of the CDR3 is TGTGCCAGCACCCAAGGTGGTAGCGGATACAATGAGCAGTTCTTC.

The CDR3 nucleotides are TGTGCCAGCAGTTTATCGACTAGGCCGTTGGTGGATACGCAGTATTTT. It specifies CASSLSTRPLVDTQYF. This sequence joins TRBV27 and TRBJ2-3; TRBD2 might be the D (6 bases). This CDR3 has 16 amino acids. V lost 0 bases, J lost 6 bases, and 16 bases lay in between. Germline CDR1 is MNHEY and CDR2 is SMNVEV (reference sequence).

The chain links TRBV6-5 to TRBJ1-2; no reliable D call. V was cut by 6 bases and J by 0 bases, with 11 bases left in between. Germline CDR1 reads MNHEY; CDR2 reads SVGAGI. This CDR3 is 14 amino acids long. CDR3 coding DNA: TGTGCCAGCAGGCCACCGGCCTCTAACTATGGCTACACCTTC. Translation: CASRPPASNYGYTF.

This chain uses TRBV7-3 with TRBJ2-1, with D perhaps TRBD2 (6 bases). Germline values: CDR1 SGHTA, CDR2 FQGTGA. This CDR3 comprises 14 residues. The V and J ends lost 3 bases and 3 bases respectively, with 9 bases between them. The CDR3 reads CASSFGSHYNEQFF. Written as DNA, the CDR3 is TGTGCCAGCAGCTTCGGGAGCCACTACAATGAGCAGTTCTTC.

The gene calls are TRBV18 and TRBJ1-2, with unresolved D. This CDR3 has 15 residues. The V end was cut by 6 bases, the J end by 2 bases, with 16 bases between. The V gene's germline CDR1 is KGHSH and CDR2 LQKENI. This CDR3 reads CASSPSATTNYGYTF. The CDR3 DNA is TGTGCCAGCTCCCCCTCGGCGACCACCAACTATGGCTACACCTTC.